What follows are 19 T cell receptor beta chains derived from one specimen sequenced in a study of T cell responses to AZD1222 COVID-19 vaccine. Measured with immunoSEQ multiplex PCR; TCRdb has only the in-frame clones, and not every one. The table records 200,000 or so clones, over 70% of them present only once. Sample: peripheral blood, taken on day 0 of MenACWY control vaccination. The source of these receptors is an adult in good health.

The rearrangement uses TRBV21-1 and TRBJ1-5. TRBV21-1 is a pseudogene segment. The CDR3 has 11 amino acids. CDR3 nucleotides: TGTGCCAGCAGCAAACCCCGAAACCAGCATTTT. This sequence encodes CASSKPRNQHF.

This clone has more than one count but fewer than ten. In nucleotides, the CDR3 is TGCGCCAGCAGCCAAGAGGGGCGACCTAAGGGCTACACCTTC. Protein product: CASSQEGRPKGYTF. V usage is TRBV4-1 and J usage is TRBJ1-2; possible D gene TRBD1, 5 bases. The CDR3 has 14 residues. Trimming stripped 0 bases from V and 8 bases from J, with 13 bases between. Germline CDR1 reads MGHRA; CDR2 reads YSYEKL.

This sequence joins TRBV7-2 and TRBJ1-5; 9 nucleotides match TRBD1. The CDR3 spans 14 residues. The germline V gene encodes CDR1 SGHTA and CDR2 FQGNSA. J was trimmed by 5 bases and V by 5 bases; bases with no gene match: 4. The CDR3 protein is CASSTGGADQPQHF. In DNA, the CDR3 is TGTGCCAGCAGCACAGGGGGCGCGGATCAGCCCCAGCATTTT.

This chain joins TRBV3-1 (or the pseudogene TRBV3-2) and TRBJ2-5; a possible D gene is TRBD2 (7 bases). CDR1 is LGHDT, CDR2 YNNKEL, per germline (reference sequence). V was shortened by 5 bases and J by 5 bases, with 15 bases between the two germline ends. The CDR3 covers 14 residues. The DNA for the CDR3 is TGTGCCAGCAGCTCCTGGGGGAGGGGGGAGACCCAGTACTTC. Protein product: CASSSWGRGETQYF.

The genes are TRBV10-3 and TRBJ2-6; 10 bases are a match to TRBD1. Germline CDR1 and CDR2: ENHRY and SYGVKD. Trimming at V came to 10 bases and at J to 2 bases, leaving 11 bases not matched to a gene. CDR3 size: 17 residues. CDR3 sequence (DNA): TGTGCCACCAGAGGGACAGGGGTGTCTCCTGGGGCCAACGTCCTGACTTTC. Protein product: CATRGTGVSPGANVLTF.

This clone has a single count. This chain joins TRBV28 and TRBJ1-3, with unresolved D. The V and J ends lost 3 bases and 4 bases respectively, with 7 bases between them. The CDR3 has 13 residues. Germline lookup yields CDR1 MDHEN and CDR2 SYDVKM. The CDR3 is CASSFLQGNTIYF. The CDR3 region has the DNA TGTGCCAGCAGTTTTTTACAGGGAAACACCATATATTTT.

This chain uses TRBV2 with TRBJ2-1; D call uncertain. Germline V gene lookup returns CDR1 SNHLY and CDR2 FYNNEI. This CDR3 has 15 amino acids. V lost 8 bases and J 0 bases, leaving 14 bases between the germline ends. DNA of the CDR3: TGTGCCAGCGTGACCGGTGGAAGCTCCTACAATGAGCAGTTCTTC. It yields the protein CASVTGGSSYNEQFF.

The V gene is TRBV9, the J gene TRBJ1-6; no definite D call. V was pared by 0 bases and J by 6 bases, with 7 bases between. The CDR3 runs to 14 residues. The germline CDR1 and CDR2 sequences are SGDLS and YYNGEE. This chain's CDR3 is CASSVEEPNSPLHF. DNA of the CDR3: TGTGCCAGCAGCGTAGAAGAGCCTAATTCACCCCTCCACTTT.

The count of this clone is one. The rearrangement uses TRBV30 and TRBJ2-2, with TRBD1 matching 9 bases. V was pared by 4 bases and J by 2 bases, with 5 bases of the junction left unmatched. The germline V gene encodes CDR1 GTSNPN and CDR2 SVGIG (reference sequence). This CDR3 comprises 15 residues. CDR3 DNA: TGTGCCTGGACGCCGGGACAGGGTAACACCGGGGAGCTGTTTTTT. Its protein is CAWTPGQGNTGELFF.

The V and J genes are TRBV2 and TRBJ2-7; TRBD1 matches at 9 bases. This CDR3 spans 14 amino acids. The J segment lost 2 bases and the V segment lost 6 bases, leaving 5 bases of the junction unmatched. Germline V lookup: CDR1 SNHLY, CDR2 FYNNEI. The CDR3 reads CASSPGQGTYEQYF. The CDR3 coding sequence is TGTGCCAGCAGCCCGGGACAGGGAACCTACGAGCAGTACTTC.

The V call is TRBV20-1, the J call TRBJ2-7; D is ambiguous. Trimming stripped 3 bases from V and 3 bases from J, with 6 bases between. CDR1 is DFQATT, CDR2 SNEGSKA, per germline (reference sequence). The CDR3 spans 11 residues. CDR3 nucleotides: TGCAGTGCTAGTCTCCACTACGAGCAGTACTTC. This translates into CSASLHYEQYF.

In nucleotides, the CDR3 is TGCAGCGGAAGCCCAGGGTCTGGAAACACCATATATTTT. It is translated as CSGSPGSGNTIYF. This chain links TRBV29-1 with TRBJ1-3, with D perhaps matching TRBD1 (5 bases). Germline V gene lookup returns CDR1 SQVTM and CDR2 ANQGSEA. This CDR3 is 13 amino acids long. The V and J ends lost 7 bases and 1 base respectively, with 11 bases between them.

Here the CDR3 reads CASSIQGPGGSPLHF. In nucleotides, the CDR3 is TGTGCCAGCAGCATTCAAGGACCGGGGGGTTCACCCCTCCACTTT. V gene TRBV21-1 combines with J gene TRBJ1-6. TRBV21-1 is marked as a pseudogene. This CDR3 spans 15 amino acids.

V is TRBV19 and J is TRBJ1-1; the match to TRBD1 covers 8 bases. Germline assignment: CDR1 LNHDA and CDR2 SQIVND (reference sequence). The CDR3 consists of 14 residues. The V segment lost 1 base and the J segment 7 bases; nucleotides outside the gene matches: 5. As DNA, the CDR3 is TGTGCCAGTAGTATAGGTCCTGGACAGGGTGAAGCTTTCTTT. The encoded protein is CASSIGPGQGEAFF.

V and J are TRBV28 and TRBJ1-1; 8 bases map to TRBD1. The CDR3 contains 13 residues. V lost 5 bases and J lost 5; bases outside the gene matches: 4. Looked up from germline, CDR1 is MDHEN and CDR2 is SYDVKM. In DNA form, the CDR3 reads TGTGCCAGCAGTCCGGACAGGGCGACTGAAGCTTTCTTT. Its translation: CASSPDRATEAFF.

The CDR3 nucleotides read TGTGCCAGCAGTAAAGTCAGGTTGACCGGGGAGCTGTTTTTT. This sequence encodes CASSKVRLTGELFF. The chain links TRBV7-2 to TRBJ2-2; no reliable D call. In germline, CDR1 is SGHTA, CDR2 FQGNSA. V dropped 6 bases and J dropped 5 bases, with 13 bases sitting between them. This CDR3 contains 14 residues.

The DNA for the CDR3 is TGTGCCAGCAGTGAGGGGGTGTCGGGGGAACCTAACTATGGCTACACCTTC. It specifies CASSEGVSGEPNYGYTF. V is TRBV2 and J is TRBJ1-2, with D possibly being TRBD1 (5 bases). The CDR3 totals 17 residues. CDR1 and CDR2 from the germline V gene are SNHLY and FYNNEI. Trimming left V 3 bases short and J 0 bases short, with 17 bases between.

The CDR3 spells CASSSPRIAGSQETQYF. In nucleotides, the CDR3 is TGTGCCAGCAGCTCCCCCCGGATAGCGGGGTCTCAAGAGACCCAGTACTTC. The chain couples TRBV13 to TRBJ2-5; TRBD2 aligns across 8 bases. Germline V gives CDR1 PRHDT, CDR2 FYEKMQ (reference sequence). The ends lost 4 bases at V and 2 bases at J; junction bases unmatched: 12. The CDR3 is 17 amino acids.

The chain links TRBV24-1 to TRBJ2-5; possible D gene TRBD1, 6 bases. The germline gives CDR1 KGHDR, CDR2 SFDVKD. This CDR3 has 17 residues. V lost 0 bases and J lost 3, with 16 bases in between. CDR3 loop: CATSDLHPQQGKETQYF. Written as DNA, the CDR3 is TGTGCCACCAGTGATTTGCATCCTCAGCAGGGGAAAGAGACCCAGTACTTC.